This TCR beta chain was recorded in a study of OX40 agonist ivuxolimab in advanced cancers. Enrollment shut out patients with autoimmune disease history or systemic immunosuppression. Assay used: immunoSEQ multiplex PCR; TCRdb lists only in-frame clones, some missing. The sample records about 66,000 clones, approximately 78% being singletons. This specimen was CD4+ or CD8+ T cells sorted from blood, taken in a trial of the OX40 agonist ivuxolimab. This TCR came from an adult with an advanced solid tumor such as melanoma, head and neck, liver or kidney cancer.

CDR3 bases: TGTGCCAGCAGTTGGGGGTCGGGTAGCACAGATACGCAGTATTTT. Translation gives CASSWGSGSTDTQYF. The chain carries TRBV9 and TRBJ2-3; D may match TRBD1 or TRBD2 (5 bases each). Looked up from germline, CDR1 is SGDLS and CDR2 is YYNGEE. Trimming pared 5 bases from V and 0 bases from J, leaving 13 bases between. This CDR3 comprises 15 residues.